This T cell receptor beta chain was profiled in a study of Ad26.COV2.S vaccination and SARS-CoV-2 variants (dated by TCRdb to about 2021). General notes on the study: Sequencing of the TCRbeta repertoire served to evaluate the specificity and breadth of SARS-CoV-2-reactive T cell receptors following Ad26.COV2.S vaccination. The TCR-sequenced set comprised approximately 32 samples: about 19 Ad26.COV2.S vaccine recipients, 5 placebo recipients and 8 SARS-CoV-2 convalescent individuals. The paper as a whole reports these results and caveats: Ad26.COV2.S recipients had higher spike-specific TCR breadth than placebo recipients (P = 0.0014). After vaccination, spike-specific CD8+ and CD4+ T cell responses were reported to show substantial breadth. Non-spike TCR breadth was comparable between vaccine and placebo recipients, consistent with the vaccine containing only spike. The authors noted that the TCR breadth and depth analyses may have underestimated total T cell responses.

Germline trimming amounts to 3 bases on V and 5 bases on J, with 10 as the count of junction bases outside the gene matches. The germline V gene sets CDR1 to WSHSY and CDR2 to SAAADI. From cysteine to phenylalanine, the CDR3 is 17 amino acids long. CDR3 DNA only is kept here, 51 bases in frame from base 1. The immunoSEQ Assay was used to sequence TCRbeta CDR3 regions. After extraction, genomic DNA underwent amplification by bias-controlled multiplex PCR, followed by high-throughput sequencing. The source study handled its data this way. To quantify the absolute abundance of every unique TCRbeta CDR3 region, sequences were collapsed and filtered. Usable DNA was measured by amplifying reference genes present in all nucleated cells, and TCRbeta template counts were normalized to that usable DNA to estimate T cell fraction. Repertoire TCRs were annotated as SARS-CoV-2-specific when V gene, CDR3 amino acid sequence and J gene were exactly matched to a known reactive TCR set. The reference SARS-CoV-2 TCR set came from MIRA and was filtered for enrichment in COVID-19-positive ImmuneCODE repertoires, removing public or cross-reactive TCRs. Based on the MIRA antigens, annotated TCRs were further analysed at the level of specific ORF or position within ORF. Depth was the summed frequency of annotated unique rearrangements, while breadth was defined as annotated unique rearrangements over total unique productive rearrangements. Group comparisons of TCR breadth used two-sided Wilcoxon rank-sum tests. In TCRdb, the immuneACCESS table is reduced to in-frame sequences with V and J assigned. These tables do not hold every clone; where another copy was compared, an unresolved V gene accounts for under half, and the others remain unexplained. V, J and clone size are taken as reported in that table, and D and trimming were inferred from the DNA itself. The sample records more than 150,000 clones, 87% of which are singletons. The top ten clonotypes cover around 6.1% of the sample.

Of note for this clone: No cognate antigen has been identified for it. It has no much larger one-base neighbor in the sample; base qualities were not kept.

This specimen's time point label, per the study, means: individuals recovered from natural SARS-CoV-2 infection. The clonotype comes from a human donor who had recovered from COVID-19. The rearrangement combines TRBV10-2 with TRBJ2-7, with 13 central nucleotides matching TRBD2. The input for sequencing was peripheral blood, taken after recovery from COVID-19. The CDR3 region: CASSERTSGRTRDEQYF. In nucleotides, the sequence is TGCGCCAGCAGTGAACGGACTAGCGGGAGAACAAGAGACGAGCAGTACTTC.